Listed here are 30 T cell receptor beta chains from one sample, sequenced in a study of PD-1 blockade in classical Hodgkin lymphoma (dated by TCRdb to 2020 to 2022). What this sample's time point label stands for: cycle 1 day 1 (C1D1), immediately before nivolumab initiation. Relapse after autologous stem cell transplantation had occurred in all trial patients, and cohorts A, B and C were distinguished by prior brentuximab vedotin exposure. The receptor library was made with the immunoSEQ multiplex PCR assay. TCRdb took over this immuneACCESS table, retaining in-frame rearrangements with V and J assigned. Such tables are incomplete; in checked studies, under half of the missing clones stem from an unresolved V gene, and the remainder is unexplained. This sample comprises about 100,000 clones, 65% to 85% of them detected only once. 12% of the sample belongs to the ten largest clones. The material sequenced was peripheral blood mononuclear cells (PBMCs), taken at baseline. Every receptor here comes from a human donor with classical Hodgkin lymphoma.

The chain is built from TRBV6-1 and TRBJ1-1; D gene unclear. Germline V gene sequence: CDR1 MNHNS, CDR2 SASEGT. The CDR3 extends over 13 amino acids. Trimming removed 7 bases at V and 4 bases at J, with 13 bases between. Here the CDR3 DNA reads TGTGCCAGCACGGCCCTCCGAGGCACTGAAGCTTTCTTT. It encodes CASTALRGTEAFF.

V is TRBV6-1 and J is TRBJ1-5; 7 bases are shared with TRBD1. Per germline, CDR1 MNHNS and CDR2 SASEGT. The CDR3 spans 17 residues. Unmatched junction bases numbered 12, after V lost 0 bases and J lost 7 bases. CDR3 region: CASSEAAGGISGQPQHF. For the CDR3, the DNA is TGTGCCAGCAGTGAAGCGGCAGGGGGTATTAGTGGGCAGCCCCAGCATTTT.

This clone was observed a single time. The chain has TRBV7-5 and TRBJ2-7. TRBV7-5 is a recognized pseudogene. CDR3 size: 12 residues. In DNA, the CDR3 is TGTGTCAGAAGCCCGCCCCCCGACGAGCAGTACTTC. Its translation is CVRSPPPDEQYF.

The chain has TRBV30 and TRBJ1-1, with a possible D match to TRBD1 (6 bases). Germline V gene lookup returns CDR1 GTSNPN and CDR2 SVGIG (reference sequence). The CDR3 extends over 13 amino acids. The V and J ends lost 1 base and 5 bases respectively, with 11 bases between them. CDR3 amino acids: CAWSEQGVTEAFF. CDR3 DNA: TGTGCCTGGAGTGAACAGGGTGTGACTGAAGCTTTCTTT. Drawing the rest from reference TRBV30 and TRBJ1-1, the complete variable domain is SQTIHQWPATLVQPVGSPLSLECTVEGTSNPNLYWYRQAAGRGLQLLFYSVGIGQISSEVPQNLSASRPQDRQFILSSKKLLLSDSGFYLCAWSEQGVTEAFFGQGTRLTVV.

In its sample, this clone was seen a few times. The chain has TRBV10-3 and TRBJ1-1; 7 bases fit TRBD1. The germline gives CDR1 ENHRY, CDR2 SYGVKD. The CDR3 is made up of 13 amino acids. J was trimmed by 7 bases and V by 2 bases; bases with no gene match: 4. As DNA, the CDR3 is TGTGCCATCAGTGAGACAGGGGTTGGTGAAGCTTTCTTT. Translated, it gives CAISETGVGEAFF.

CDR3 in amino acids: CATRERLGGTQYF. The CDR3 DNA follows: TGTGCCACCAGGGAGAGGCTTGGGGGGACCCAGTACTTC. The rearrangement links TRBV15 to TRBJ2-5; either TRBD1 or TRBD2 may fit D (5 bases each). In germline, CDR1 is LNHNV, CDR2 YYDKDF (reference sequence). V was shortened by 6 bases and J by 7 bases, with 15 bases between the two germline ends. CDR3 length: 13 amino acids.

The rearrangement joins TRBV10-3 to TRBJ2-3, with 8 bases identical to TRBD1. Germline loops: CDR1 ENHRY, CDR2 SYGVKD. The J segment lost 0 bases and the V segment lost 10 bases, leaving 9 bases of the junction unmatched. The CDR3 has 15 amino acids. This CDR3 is CATNRGLASTDTQYF. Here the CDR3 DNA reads TGTGCCACCAACAGGGGGTTAGCTAGCACAGATACGCAGTATTTT.

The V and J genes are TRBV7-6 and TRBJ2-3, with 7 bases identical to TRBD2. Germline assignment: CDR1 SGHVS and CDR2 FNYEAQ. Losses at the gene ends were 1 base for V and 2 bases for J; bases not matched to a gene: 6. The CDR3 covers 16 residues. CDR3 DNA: TGTGCCAGCAGCTTAGGACTAGCACTAGACACAGATACGCAGTATTTT. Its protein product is CASSLGLALDTDTQYF.

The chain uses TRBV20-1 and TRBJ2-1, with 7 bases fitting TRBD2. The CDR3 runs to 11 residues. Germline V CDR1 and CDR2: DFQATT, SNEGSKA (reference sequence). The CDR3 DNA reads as TGCAGCACTAGCGCCTTCGGTGAGCAGTTCTTC. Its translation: CSTSAFGEQFF.

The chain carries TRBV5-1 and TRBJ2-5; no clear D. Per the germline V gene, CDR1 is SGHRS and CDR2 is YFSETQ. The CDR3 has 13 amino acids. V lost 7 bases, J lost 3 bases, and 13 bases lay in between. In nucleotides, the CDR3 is TGCGCCAGCGTTGCGCTTGGGGAAGAGACCCAGTACTTC. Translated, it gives CASVALGEETQYF.

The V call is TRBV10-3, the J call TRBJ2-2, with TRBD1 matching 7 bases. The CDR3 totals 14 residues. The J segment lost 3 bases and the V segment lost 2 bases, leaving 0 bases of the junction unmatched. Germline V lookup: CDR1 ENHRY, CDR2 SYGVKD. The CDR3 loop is CAISETGDTGELFF. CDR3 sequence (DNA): TGTGCCATCAGTGAGACAGGGGACACCGGGGAGCTGTTTTTT.

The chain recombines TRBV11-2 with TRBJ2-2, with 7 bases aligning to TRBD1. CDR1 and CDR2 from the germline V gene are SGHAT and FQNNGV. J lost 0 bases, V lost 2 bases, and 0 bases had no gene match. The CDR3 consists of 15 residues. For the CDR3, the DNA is TGTGCCAGCAGCTTACAGGGGGCGAACACCGGGGAGCTGTTTTTT. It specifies CASSLQGANTGELFF. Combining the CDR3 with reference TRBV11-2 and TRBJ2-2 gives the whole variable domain EAGVAQSPRYKIIEKRQSVAFWCNPISGHATLYWYQQILGQGPKLLIQFQNNGVVDDSQLPKDRFSAERLKGVDSTLKIQPAKLEDSAVYLCASSLQGANTGELFFGEGSRLTVL.

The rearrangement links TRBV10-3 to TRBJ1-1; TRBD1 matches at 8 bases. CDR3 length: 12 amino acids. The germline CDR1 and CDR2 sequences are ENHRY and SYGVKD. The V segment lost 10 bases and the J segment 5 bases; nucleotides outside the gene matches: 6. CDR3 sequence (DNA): TGTGCCACCGGACAGGGTGAAACTGAAGCTTTCTTT. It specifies CATGQGETEAFF.

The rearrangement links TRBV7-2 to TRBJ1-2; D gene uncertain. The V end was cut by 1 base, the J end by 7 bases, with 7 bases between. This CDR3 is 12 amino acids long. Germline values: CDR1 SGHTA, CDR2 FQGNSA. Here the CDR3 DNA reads TGTGCCAGCAGCTTAGACAGTTTTGGCTACACCTTC. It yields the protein CASSLDSFGYTF.

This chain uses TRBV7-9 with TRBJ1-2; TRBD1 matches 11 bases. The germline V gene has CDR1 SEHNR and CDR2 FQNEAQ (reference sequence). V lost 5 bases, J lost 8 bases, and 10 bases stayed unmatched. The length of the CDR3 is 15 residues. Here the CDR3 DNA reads TGTGCCAGCAGCGTAACCGGGACAGGGGGGGAAGGCTACACCTTC. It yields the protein CASSVTGTGGEGYTF.

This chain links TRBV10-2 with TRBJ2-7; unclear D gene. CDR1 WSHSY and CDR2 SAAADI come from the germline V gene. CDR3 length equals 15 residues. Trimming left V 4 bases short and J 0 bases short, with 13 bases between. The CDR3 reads CASSVVRQSSYEQYF. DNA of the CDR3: TGCGCCAGCAGTGTAGTGCGGCAGAGCTCCTACGAGCAGTACTTC.

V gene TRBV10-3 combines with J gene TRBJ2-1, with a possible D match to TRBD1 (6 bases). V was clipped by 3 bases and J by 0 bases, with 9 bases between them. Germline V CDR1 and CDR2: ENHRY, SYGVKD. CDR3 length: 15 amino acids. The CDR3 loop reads CAISEMDSSYNEQFF. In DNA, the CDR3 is TGTGCCATCAGTGAAATGGACAGCTCCTACAATGAGCAGTTCTTC.

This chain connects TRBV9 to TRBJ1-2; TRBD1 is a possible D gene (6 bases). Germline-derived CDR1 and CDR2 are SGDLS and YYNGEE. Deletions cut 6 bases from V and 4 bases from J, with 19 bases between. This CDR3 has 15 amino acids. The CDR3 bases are TGTGCCAGCACCTACGGGACACAAGTTTTCTATGGCTACACCTTC. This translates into CASTYGTQVFYGYTF.

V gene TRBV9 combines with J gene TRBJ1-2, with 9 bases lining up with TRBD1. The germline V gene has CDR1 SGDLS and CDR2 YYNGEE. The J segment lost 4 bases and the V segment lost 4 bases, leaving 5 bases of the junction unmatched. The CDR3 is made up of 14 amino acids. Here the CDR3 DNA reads TGTGCCAGCAGCCCCGACAGGGGGAGCTATGGCTACACCTTC. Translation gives CASSPDRGSYGYTF.

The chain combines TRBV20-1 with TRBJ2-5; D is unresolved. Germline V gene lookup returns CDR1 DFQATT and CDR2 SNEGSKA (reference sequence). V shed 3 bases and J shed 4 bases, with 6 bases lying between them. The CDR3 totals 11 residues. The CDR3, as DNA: TGCAGTGCTAGGCTAACAGAGACCCAGTACTTC. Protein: CSARLTETQYF.

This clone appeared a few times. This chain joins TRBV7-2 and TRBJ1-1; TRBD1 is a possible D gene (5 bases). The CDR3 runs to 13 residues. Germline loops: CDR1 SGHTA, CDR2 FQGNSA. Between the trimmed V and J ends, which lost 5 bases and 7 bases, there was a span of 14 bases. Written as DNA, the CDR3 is TGTGCCAGCAGCCGGGACCCCCTTTTTGAAGCTTTCTTT. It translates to CASSRDPLFEAFF.

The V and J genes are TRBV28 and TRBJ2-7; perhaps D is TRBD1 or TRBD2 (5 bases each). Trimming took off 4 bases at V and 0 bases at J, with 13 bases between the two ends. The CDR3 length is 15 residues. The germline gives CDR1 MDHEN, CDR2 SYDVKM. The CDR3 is CASSSTGTTSYEQYF. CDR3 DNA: TGTGCCAGCAGTTCGACGGGGACGACCTCCTACGAGCAGTACTTC.

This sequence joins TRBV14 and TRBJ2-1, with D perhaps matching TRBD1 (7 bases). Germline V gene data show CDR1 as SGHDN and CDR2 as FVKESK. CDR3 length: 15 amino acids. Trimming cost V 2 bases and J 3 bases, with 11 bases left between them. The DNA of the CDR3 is TGTGCCAGCAGCCAACAGGGGGGTCTCTACAATGAGCAGTTCTTC. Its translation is CASSQQGGLYNEQFF.

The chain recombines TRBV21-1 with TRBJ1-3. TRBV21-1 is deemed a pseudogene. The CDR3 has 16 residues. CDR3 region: CASSKGAGTSGNTIYF. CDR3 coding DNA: TGTGCCAGCAGCAAAGGGGCGGGGACTTCTGGAAACACCATATATTTT.

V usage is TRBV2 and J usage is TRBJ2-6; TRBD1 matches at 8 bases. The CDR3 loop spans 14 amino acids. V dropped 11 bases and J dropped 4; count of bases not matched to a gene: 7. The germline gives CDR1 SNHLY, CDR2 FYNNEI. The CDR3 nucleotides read TGTGCCTGCCGACAGGGGTACGGGGCCAACGTCCTGACTTTC. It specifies CACRQGYGANVLTF.

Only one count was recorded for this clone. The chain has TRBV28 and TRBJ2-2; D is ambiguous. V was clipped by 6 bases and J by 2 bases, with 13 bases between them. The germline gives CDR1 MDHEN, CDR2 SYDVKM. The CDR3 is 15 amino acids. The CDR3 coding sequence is TGTGCCAGCAGCCAACCGCCCATTAACACCGGGGAGCTGTTTTTT. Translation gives CASSQPPINTGELFF.

The CDR3, as DNA: TGTGCCAGCCTTGTTACAACCGGGACGTTTGTGGGCTACACCTTC. Amino acids: CASLVTTGTFVGYTF. The chain has TRBV2 and TRBJ1-2; possible D gene TRBD1, 5 bases. The CDR3 has 15 residues. Germline V CDR1 and CDR2: SNHLY, FYNNEI. With 8 bases removed from V and 8 bases from J, the gap between germline ends came to 24 bases.

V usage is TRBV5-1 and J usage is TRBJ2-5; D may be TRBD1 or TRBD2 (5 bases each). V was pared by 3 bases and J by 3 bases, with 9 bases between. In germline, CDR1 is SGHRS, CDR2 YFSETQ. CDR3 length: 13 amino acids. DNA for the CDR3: TGCGCCAGCAGCTGGGGGACGGAAGAGACCCAGTACTTC. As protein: CASSWGTEETQYF.

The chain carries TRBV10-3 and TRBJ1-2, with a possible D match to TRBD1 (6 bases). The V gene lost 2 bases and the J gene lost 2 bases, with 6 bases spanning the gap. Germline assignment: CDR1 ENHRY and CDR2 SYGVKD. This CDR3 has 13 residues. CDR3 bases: TGTGCCATCAGTGAGCAGGGGAACTATGGCTACACCTTC. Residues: CAISEQGNYGYTF.

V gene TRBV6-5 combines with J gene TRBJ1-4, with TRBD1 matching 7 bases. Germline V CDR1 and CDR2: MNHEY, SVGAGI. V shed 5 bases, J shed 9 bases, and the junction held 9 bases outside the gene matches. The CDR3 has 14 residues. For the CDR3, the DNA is TGTGCCAGCAGTCTCCGGGACAGATACAAAAAACTGTTTTTT. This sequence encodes CASSLRDRYKKLFF.